Each of the 17 T cell receptor beta chains below was sequenced from the same sample in a study of blood T cell repertoires in COVID-19. Sequencing was performed with immunoSEQ multiplex PCR; in TCRdb, only in-frame clones are kept and a portion is missing. The sample lists about 150,000 clones, around 90% occurring once. Sequenced material: PBMCs or T cells enriched from blood (not recorded which). The source is a woman in her thirties or forties who had been exposed to COVID-19.

The chain links TRBV6-4 to TRBJ1-6; possibly TRBD1 for D (6 bases). The germline V gene encodes CDR1 MRHNA and CDR2 SNTAGT. This CDR3 comprises 15 residues. The V end was cut by 5 bases, the J end by 6 bases, with 14 bases between. Here the CDR3 DNA reads TGTGCCAGCAGTCCCCAGACAGGAGTTAATTCACCCCTCCACTTT. Translated: CASSPQTGVNSPLHF.

V and J are TRBV7-9 and TRBJ1-2; 9 bases agree with TRBD1. V lost 4 bases, J lost 4 bases, and 4 bases stayed unmatched. The CDR3 runs 14 residues. CDR1 is SEHNR, CDR2 FQNEAQ, per germline (reference sequence). The CDR3 loop reads CASSSGQGPYGYTF. The CDR3 nucleotides are TGTGCCAGCAGCTCGGGACAGGGACCCTATGGCTACACCTTC.

The rearrangement uses TRBV7-9 and TRBJ1-1; perhaps TRBD1 as D (6 bases). Germline assignment: CDR1 SEHNR and CDR2 FQNEAQ (reference sequence). Between the trimmed V and J ends, which lost 5 bases and 3 bases, there was a span of 22 bases. The CDR3 is 17 amino acids. The CDR3 nucleotides are TGTGCCAGCAGCCCGGGTCCCTCACAGGGAAGGGACACTGAAGCTTTCTTT. Its translation: CASSPGPSQGRDTEAFF.

The chain couples TRBV6-1 to TRBJ2-1; 9 nucleotides agree with TRBD2. Germline V gene data show CDR1 as MNHNS and CDR2 as SASEGT. V lost 3 bases and J lost 0; bases outside the gene matches: 0. There are 15 residues in the CDR3. Here the CDR3 reads CASSETSGSYNEQFF. The CDR3 DNA follows: TGTGCCAGCAGTGAGACTAGCGGCTCCTACAATGAGCAGTTCTTC.

For the CDR3, the DNA is TGTGCCAGCAGTTTTAGTAGTTCTAATGAAAAACTGTTTTTT. It translates to CASSFSSSNEKLFF. The J gene is TRBJ1-4, the V gene TRBV27, with no clear D. The germline CDR1 and CDR2 sequences are MNHEY and SMNVEV (reference sequence). The CDR3 sequence is 14 residues long. V lost 3 bases and J 3 bases, leaving 8 bases between the germline ends.

The chain uses TRBV12-3 or TRBV12-4 and TRBJ2-2; tentative D call: TRBD1 (5 bases). The CDR3 consists of 13 residues. V lost 5 bases to trimming and J lost 6 bases, with 10 bases between them. The CDR3 bases are TGTGCCAGCAGTCCCCAGGGCCCCGGGGAGCTGTTTTTT. The encoded protein is CASSPQGPGELFF.

This clone was seen more than once but under ten times. In the same sample, other DNA sequences code for this CDR3. This chain uses TRBV5-4 with TRBJ1-4; D unresolved. The CDR3 loop spans 14 amino acids. Trimming took off 2 bases at V and 0 bases at J, with 5 bases between the two ends. CDR1 is SGHNT and CDR2 is YYREEE in the germline V gene (reference sequence). The CDR3 spells CASSFGATNEKLFF. The CDR3, as DNA: TGTGCCAGCAGCTTCGGGGCAACTAATGAAAAACTGTTTTTT.

The chain combines TRBV7-3 with TRBJ2-7; 11 positions match TRBD1. CDR3 length: 14 residues. V trimming: 5 bases; J trimming: 5 bases; junction bases outside the gene matches: 5. Germline V gene sequence: CDR1 SGHTA, CDR2 FQGTGA. This chain's CDR3 is CASSIGQGADEQYF. The CDR3 DNA reads TGTGCCAGCAGCATCGGACAGGGGGCGGACGAGCAGTACTTC.

CDR3 amino acids: CASSGEADTQYF. The CDR3 DNA sequence: TGCGCCAGCAGTGGTGAGGCAGATACGCAGTATTTT. The genes are TRBV10-1 and TRBJ2-3; D is ambiguous. The CDR3 is 12 amino acids. V lost 4 bases and J lost 4, with 6 bases in between. Germline-derived CDR1 and CDR2 are WNHNN and SYGVQD (reference sequence).

This sequence joins TRBV18 and TRBJ1-1, with D perhaps TRBD1 (6 bases). This CDR3 has 13 amino acids. V was clipped by 2 bases and J by 7 bases, with 11 bases between them. CDR1 and CDR2 from the germline V gene are KGHSH and LQKENI. CDR3 sequence reads: CASSPDRRGEAFF. CDR3 in DNA: TGTGCCAGCTCACCAGATCGCAGGGGTGAAGCTTTCTTT.

The V gene is TRBV4-1, the J gene TRBJ1-5; D uncertain. Trimming took off 1 base at V and 12 bases at J, with 13 bases between the two ends. Germline V gives CDR1 MGHRA, CDR2 YSYEKL. The CDR3 is 13 amino acids. Here the CDR3 DNA reads TGCGCCAGCAGCCAAGCTACAGATTCGATCCAGCATTTT. Residues: CASSQATDSIQHF.

The V and J genes are TRBV9 and TRBJ2-3; 8 nucleotides agree with TRBD2. The germline gives CDR1 SGDLS, CDR2 YYNGEE. Unmatched junction bases numbered 10, after V lost 4 bases and J lost 3 bases. The CDR3 is made up of 16 amino acids. The CDR3 sequence is CASSLPREGGTDTQYF. DNA of the CDR3: TGTGCCAGCAGCCTCCCCCGGGAGGGAGGGACAGATACGCAGTATTTT.

The chain couples TRBV9 to TRBJ2-2, with TRBD1 identical over 10 bases. The germline gives CDR1 SGDLS, CDR2 YYNGEE. The trim removed 3 bases at V and 7 bases at J, leaving 9 bases unmatched. This CDR3 spans 16 amino acids. This CDR3 is CASSGQGAARGGELFF. The CDR3 DNA reads as TGTGCCAGCAGCGGACAGGGGGCGGCTAGGGGCGGGGAGCTGTTTTTT.

The CDR3 region has the DNA TGTGCCAGCAGCAACTGCGGCCACTTCAATAGCAATCAGCCCCAGCATTTT. It specifies CASSNCGHFNSNQPQHF. The gene calls are TRBV21-1 and TRBJ1-5. TRBV21-1 counts as a pseudogene. The CDR3 extends over 17 amino acids.

This rearrangement joins TRBV4-1 to TRBJ2-7, with 11 positions matching TRBD1. The germline gives CDR1 MGHRA, CDR2 YSYEKL. The CDR3 is 14 residues long. V lost 4 bases to trimming and J lost 7 bases; unmatched junction nucleotides: 6. The CDR3 DNA is TGCGCCAGCAGCCGAGCCGGGACAGGGGGAGAGCAGTACTTC. It translates to CASSRAGTGGEQYF.

This rearrangement joins TRBV19 to TRBJ2-2, with D perhaps TRBD2 (5 bases). Germline assignment: CDR1 LNHDA and CDR2 SQIVND (reference sequence). The length of the CDR3 is 16 residues. The V end lost 10 bases, the J end lost 2 bases, and 20 bases lay between the germline ends. The CDR3 is CATLPGERENTGELFF. The DNA of the CDR3 is TGTGCCACTCTCCCCGGGGAGAGGGAAAACACCGGGGAGCTGTTTTTT.

The J gene is TRBJ1-5, the V gene TRBV19; a possible D gene is TRBD1 (5 bases). Trimming shortened V by 6 bases and J by 4 bases, and 10 bases separated the two germline ends. CDR1 and CDR2 from the germline V gene are LNHDA and SQIVND (reference sequence). There are 13 residues in the CDR3. The CDR3 here is CASSLTENQPQHF. CDR3 DNA: TGTGCCAGTAGCCTGACAGAGAATCAGCCCCAGCATTTT.